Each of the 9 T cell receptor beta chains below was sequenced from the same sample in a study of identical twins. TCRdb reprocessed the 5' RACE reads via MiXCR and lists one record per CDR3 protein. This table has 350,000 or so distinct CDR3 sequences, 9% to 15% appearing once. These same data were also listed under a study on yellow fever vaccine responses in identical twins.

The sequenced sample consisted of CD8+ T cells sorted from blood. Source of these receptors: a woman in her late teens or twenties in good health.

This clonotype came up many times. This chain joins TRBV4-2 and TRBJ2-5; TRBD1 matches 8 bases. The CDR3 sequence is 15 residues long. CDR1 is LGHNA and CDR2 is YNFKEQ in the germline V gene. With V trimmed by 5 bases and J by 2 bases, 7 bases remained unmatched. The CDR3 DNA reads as TGTGCCAGCAGCACGCAGACAGGGGCTCAAGAGACCCAGTACTTC. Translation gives CASSTQTGAQETQYF.

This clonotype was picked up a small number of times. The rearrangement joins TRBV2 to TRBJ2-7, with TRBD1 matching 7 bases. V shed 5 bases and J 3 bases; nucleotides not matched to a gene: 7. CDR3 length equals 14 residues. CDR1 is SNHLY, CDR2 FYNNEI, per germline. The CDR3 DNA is TGTGCCAGCAGTTCCGGGACAGAGTTCTACGAGCAGTACTTC. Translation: CASSSGTEFYEQYF.

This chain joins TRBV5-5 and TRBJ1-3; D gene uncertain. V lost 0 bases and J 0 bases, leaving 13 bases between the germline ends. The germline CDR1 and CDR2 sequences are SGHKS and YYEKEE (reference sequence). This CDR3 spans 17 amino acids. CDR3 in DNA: TGTGCCAGCAGCTTGGGGAACGACAAGTACTCTGGAAACACCATATATTTT. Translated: CASSLGNDKYSGNTIYF.

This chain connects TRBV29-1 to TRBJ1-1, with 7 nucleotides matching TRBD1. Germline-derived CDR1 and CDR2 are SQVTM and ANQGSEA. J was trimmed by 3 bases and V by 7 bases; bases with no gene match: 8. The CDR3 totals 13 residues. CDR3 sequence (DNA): TGCAGCGCGACAGGGTACCGCGACACTGAAGCTTTCTTT. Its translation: CSATGYRDTEAFF.

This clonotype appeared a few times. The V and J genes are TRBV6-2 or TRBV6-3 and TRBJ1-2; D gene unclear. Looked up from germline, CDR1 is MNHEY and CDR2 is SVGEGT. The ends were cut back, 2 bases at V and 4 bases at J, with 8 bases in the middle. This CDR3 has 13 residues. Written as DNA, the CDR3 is TGTGCCAGCAGTTACGGAGGGCTCTATGGCTACACCTTC. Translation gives CASSYGGLYGYTF.

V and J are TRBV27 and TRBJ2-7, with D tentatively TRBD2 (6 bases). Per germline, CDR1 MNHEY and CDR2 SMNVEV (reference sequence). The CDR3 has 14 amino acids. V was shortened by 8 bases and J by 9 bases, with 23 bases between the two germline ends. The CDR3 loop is CASWSLSGSLRQYF. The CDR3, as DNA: TGTGCCAGCTGGTCACTTAGCGGAAGCCTTCGGCAGTACTTC.

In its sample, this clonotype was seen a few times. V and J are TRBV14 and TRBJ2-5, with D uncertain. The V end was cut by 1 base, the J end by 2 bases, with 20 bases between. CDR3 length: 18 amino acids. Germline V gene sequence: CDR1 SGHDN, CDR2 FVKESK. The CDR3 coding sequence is TGTGCCAGCAGCCAAGTATCCCCCGTAAGGCGGATACAAGAGACCCAGTACTTC. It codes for CASSQVSPVRRIQETQYF.

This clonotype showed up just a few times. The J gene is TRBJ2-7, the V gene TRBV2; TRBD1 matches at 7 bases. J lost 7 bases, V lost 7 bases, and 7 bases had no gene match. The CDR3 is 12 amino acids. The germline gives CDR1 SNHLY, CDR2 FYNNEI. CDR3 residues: CASNRGLREQYV. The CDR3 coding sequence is TGTGCCAGCAACAGGGGTCTGAGAGAGCAGTACGTC.

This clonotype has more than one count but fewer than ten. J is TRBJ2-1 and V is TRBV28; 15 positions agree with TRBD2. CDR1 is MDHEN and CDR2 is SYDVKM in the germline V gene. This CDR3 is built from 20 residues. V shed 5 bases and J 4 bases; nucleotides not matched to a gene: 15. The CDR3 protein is CASSAGLAGGFALGYNEQFF. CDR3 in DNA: TGTGCCAGCAGTGCGGGACTAGCGGGAGGTTTTGCCTTGGGGTACAATGAGCAGTTCTTC.